These 15 T cell receptor beta chains share one sample of origin, sequenced in a study of T cells in Graves' hyperthyroidism and ophthalmopathy. RNA transcripts were the template for amplifying TCR beta CDR3 regions. Carried out on the TCR CDR3, a first-round RT-PCR used the HTBI primer set. TCRdb reprocessed the multiplex PCR reads with MiXCR, giving one entry per CDR3 protein. The sample carries under 450,000 distinct CDR3 sequences, about a sixth recorded once. Input material: blood. Receptor source: a woman under 40 with Graves' hyperthyroidism that later progressed to Graves' ophthalmopathy.

This clonotype was seen repeatedly, ten times or more. The chain carries TRBV11-2 and TRBJ1-2; D ambiguous. V lost 4 bases and J lost 7, with 16 bases in between. Germline assignment: CDR1 SGHAT and CDR2 FQNNGV. There are 14 residues in the CDR3. For the CDR3, the DNA is TGTGCCAGCAGCTCCCCTTCTTATCTGGGTGGCTACACCTTC. Translation gives CASSSPSYLGGYTF.

This clonotype was counted between two and nine times. This sequence joins TRBV19 and TRBJ2-2; 13 bases agree with TRBD2. The germline CDR1 and CDR2 sequences are LNHDA and SQIVND (reference sequence). The CDR3 extends over 19 amino acids. With V trimmed by 4 bases and J by 4 bases, 12 bases remained unmatched. This CDR3 is CASSNRLAGGYGSTGELFF. The CDR3 region has the DNA TGTGCCAGTAGTAACAGACTAGCGGGGGGCTATGGATCCACCGGGGAGCTGTTTTTT.

This clonotype showed up many times. This chain connects TRBV28 to TRBJ2-2; D uncertain. This CDR3 is 14 amino acids long. Germline V gene sequence: CDR1 MDHEN, CDR2 SYDVKM. Trimming left V 1 base short and J 1 base short, with 4 bases between. This chain's CDR3 is CASSLSGNTGELFF. The CDR3 region has the DNA TGTGCCAGCAGTTTATCGGGGAACACCGGGGAGCTGTTTTTT.

The V gene is TRBV2, the J gene TRBJ1-2; TRBD1 matches at 9 bases. V lost 6 bases, J lost 6 bases, and 14 bases stayed unmatched. The CDR3 loop spans 16 amino acids. Germline V gene data show CDR1 as SNHLY and CDR2 as FYNNEI. The CDR3 nucleotides are TGTGCCAGCAGCCTACAGGGGGCGGCTAGAATAGATGGCTACACCTTC. This gives the protein CASSLQGAARIDGYTF. Based on the CDR3 plus reference TRBV2 and TRBJ1-2, the full variable domain is EPEVTQTPSHQVTQMGQEVILRCVPISNHLYFYWYRQILGQKVEFLVSFYNNEISEKSEIFDDQFSVERPDGSNFTLKIRSTKLEDSAMYFCASSLQGAARIDGYTFGSGTRLTVV.

The rearrangement uses TRBV2 and TRBJ2-5; no definite D call. Germline CDR1 reads SNHLY; CDR2 reads FYNNEI. V gave up 6 bases and J gave up 1 base, with 15 bases separating them. The CDR3 contains 15 residues. CDR3 loop: CASSVAGTTQETQYF. The CDR3 DNA reads as TGTGCCAGCAGCGTGGCTGGAACCACCCAAGAGACCCAGTACTTC.

The CDR3 nucleotides read TGCAGTGCTGACAAACTAGCGGGAGAGGACAATGAGCAGTTCTTC. This encodes CSADKLAGEDNEQFF. The rearrangement uses TRBV20-1 and TRBJ2-1, with TRBD2 identical over 11 bases. V shed 5 bases, J shed 5 bases, and the junction held 8 bases outside the gene matches. The length of the CDR3 is 15 residues. Germline V lookup: CDR1 DFQATT, CDR2 SNEGSKA (reference sequence).

This clonotype was observed a handful of times. The CDR3 region is CSARGWGLANEKLFF. CDR3 sequence (DNA): TGCAGTGCTAGAGGCTGGGGGCTGGCTAATGAAAAACTGTTTTTT. This sequence joins TRBV20-1 and TRBJ1-4; a possible D gene is TRBD1 (6 bases). Trimming left V 1 base short and J 3 bases short, with 12 bases between. From germline, CDR1 is DFQATT and CDR2 SNEGSKA (reference sequence). The CDR3 contains 15 residues.

The rearrangement joins TRBV27 to TRBJ2-7, with TRBD2 matching 8 bases. V trimming: 3 bases; J trimming: 4 bases; junction bases outside the gene matches: 8. This CDR3 has 15 residues. The V gene's germline CDR1 is MNHEY and CDR2 SMNVEV (reference sequence). The chain's CDR3 is CASSLVGRAGYEQYF. The CDR3 DNA follows: TGTGCCAGCAGTTTGGTCGGGAGGGCCGGTTACGAGCAGTACTTC.

The table lists this clonotype with many counts. One end of the junction varies from germline; a read error may be responsible. The chain joins TRBV28 to TRBJ2-7, with 9 bases identical to TRBD2. This CDR3 contains 15 residues. Germline CDR1 MDHEN, CDR2 SYDVKM. The CDR3, as DNA: TGTGCCAGCAGTTCCGGGACTAGCTCCTCCAACGAGCAGTACTTC. Translated, it gives CASSSGTSSSNEQYF.

At least ten counts were recorded for this clonotype. The chain couples TRBV5-1 to TRBJ1-5; tentatively, D is TRBD1 (5 bases). V shed 1 base and J shed 5 bases, with 13 bases lying between them. This CDR3 region has 15 residues. Germline assignment: CDR1 SGHRS and CDR2 YFSETQ. The CDR3 bases are TGCGCCAGCAGCTTGTTTGGGGGAGATTATCAGCCCCAGCATTTT. The encoded protein is CASSLFGGDYQPQHF.

This clonotype was detected a few times. The chain is built from TRBV19 and TRBJ1-5; the match to TRBD1 covers 7 bases. The CDR3 consists of 13 residues. J was trimmed by 6 bases and V by 6 bases; bases with no gene match: 5. Germline loops: CDR1 LNHDA, CDR2 SQIVND (reference sequence). CDR3 residues: CASRKQGFQPQHF. The CDR3 DNA follows: TGTGCCAGTAGGAAACAGGGGTTTCAGCCCCAGCATTTT.

The rearrangement links TRBV19 to TRBJ1-1, with unresolved D. Germline V CDR1 and CDR2: LNHDA, SQIVND (reference sequence). This CDR3 has 18 residues. The V and J ends lost 6 bases and 4 bases respectively, with 27 bases between them. In DNA, the CDR3 is TGTGCCAGTAGGCATTTGGTGTCTAGGGAGATGGGTGGCACTGAAGCTTTCTTT. Translated, it gives CASRHLVSREMGGTEAFF.

The gene calls are TRBV20-1 and TRBJ2-1; the D gene is possibly TRBD2 (6 bases). Trimming shortened V by 3 bases and J by 8 bases, and 11 bases separated the two germline ends. Germline V gene sequence: CDR1 DFQATT, CDR2 SNEGSKA (reference sequence). There are 12 residues in the CDR3. The chain's CDR3 is CSASGSRYEQFF. Here the CDR3 DNA reads TGCAGTGCTAGCGGGAGTCGTTATGAGCAGTTCTTC.

This clonotype showed up many times. The gene calls are TRBV5-1 and TRBJ2-3, with TRBD2 matching 9 bases. This CDR3 contains 18 residues. Germline V gene data show CDR1 as SGHRS and CDR2 as YFSETQ. The V and J ends lost 0 bases and 2 bases, in that order; junction bases with no gene match: 10. CDR3 DNA sequence: TGCGCCAGCAGCTTGGAACCTGGCGGGAGGGCCCCCACAGATACGCAGTATTTT. It codes for CASSLEPGGRAPTDTQYF.

This clonotype has a count of ten or more. The gene calls are TRBV20-1 and TRBJ2-7; TRBD1 might be the D (5 bases). This CDR3 region has 14 residues. Germline V lookup: CDR1 DFQATT, CDR2 SNEGSKA (reference sequence). V lost 6 bases and J 3 bases, leaving 18 bases between the germline ends. The DNA of the CDR3 is TGCAGTGCGAAAAGCCCGGACATCATCTACGAGCAGTACTTC. Translation gives CSAKSPDIIYEQYF.